The clone carrying this TCR beta chain is a singleton in its sample. Enrolled during active infection, Seattle patients were then followed longitudinally. Assay: immunoSEQ multiplex PCR; the TCRdb copy retains only in-frame clones and omits some. The sample lists thousands of clones, around 88% seen once, with roughly 42% in the top ten. This record comes from a study of blood T cell repertoires in COVID-19. The overall study: The samples span acute and convalescent COVID-19 from the United States, Italy and Spain. Sources were T cells, B-cell-depleted T cells, or PBMCs; the material itself was cDNA or gDNA.

The CDR3 loop spans 16 amino acids. Per the germline V gene, CDR1 is SGHRS and CDR2 is YFSETQ. V lost 4 bases and J 2 bases, leaving 15 bases between the germline ends. The sample consisted of peripheral blood. The clonotype comes from a man between 65 and 85 years old with COVID-19, enrolled during active disease. The chain links TRBV5-1 to TRBJ1-4; D is unresolved. The CDR3 sequence is CASSLVSTGTNEKLFF. Written as DNA, the CDR3 is TGCGCCAGCAGCCTTGTCTCGACGGGGACTAATGAAAAACTGTTTTTT.